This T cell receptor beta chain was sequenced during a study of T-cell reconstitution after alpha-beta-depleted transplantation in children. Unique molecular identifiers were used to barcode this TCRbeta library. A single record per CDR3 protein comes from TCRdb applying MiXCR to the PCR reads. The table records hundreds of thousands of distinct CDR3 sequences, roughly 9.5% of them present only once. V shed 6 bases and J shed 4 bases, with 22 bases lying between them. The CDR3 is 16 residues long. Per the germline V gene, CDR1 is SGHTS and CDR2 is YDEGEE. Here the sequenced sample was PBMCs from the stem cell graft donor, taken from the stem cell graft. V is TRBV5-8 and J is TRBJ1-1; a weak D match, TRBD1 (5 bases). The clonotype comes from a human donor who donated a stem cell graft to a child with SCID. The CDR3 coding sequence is TGTGCCAGCACCCCCCGCGGGGGTTTCGTGGCCACTGAAGCTTTCTTT. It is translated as CASTPRGGFVATEAFF.